This TCR beta chain is drawn from a study of cytomegalovirus exposure and HLA in healthy donors. Study observations and caveats: Some V segments, including TRBV6-2 and TRBV6-3, were excluded as indistinguishable.

In regard to this clone: Its target is unknown.

Germline CDR1 reads MNHNY; CDR2 reads SVGAGI (reference sequence). Trimming cost V 6 bases and J 6 bases; bases outside gene matches: 9. This CDR3 has 15 amino acids. PCR employed 60 Vbeta and 13 Jbeta primers. The protocol was immunoSEQ multiplex PCR, while the TCRdb copy is restricted to in-frame clones and leaves out a portion. The ten most abundant clones cover about 2.2% of a sample with 130,000 or so clones. The rearrangement uses TRBV6-6 and TRBJ1-5; 9 bases line up with TRBD1. This TCR came from a woman between 18 and 30 years old in good health and CMV-seronegative. Input material: PBMCs. In DNA, the CDR3 is TGTGCCAGCAGCTGGGACAGGGCCGGCACTCAGCCCCAGCATTTT. Its translation: CASSWDRAGTQPQHF.